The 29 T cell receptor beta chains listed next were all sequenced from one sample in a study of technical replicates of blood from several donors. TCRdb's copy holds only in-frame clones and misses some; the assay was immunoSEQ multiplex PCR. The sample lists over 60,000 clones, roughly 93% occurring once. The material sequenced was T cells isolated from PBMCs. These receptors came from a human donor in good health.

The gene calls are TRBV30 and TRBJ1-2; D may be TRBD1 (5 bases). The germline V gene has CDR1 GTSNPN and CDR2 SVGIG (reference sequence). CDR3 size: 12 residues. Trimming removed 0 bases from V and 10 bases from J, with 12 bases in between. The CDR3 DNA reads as TGTGCCTGGAGTGTTGCCAGGGATTTCTACACCTTC. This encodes CAWSVARDFYTF.

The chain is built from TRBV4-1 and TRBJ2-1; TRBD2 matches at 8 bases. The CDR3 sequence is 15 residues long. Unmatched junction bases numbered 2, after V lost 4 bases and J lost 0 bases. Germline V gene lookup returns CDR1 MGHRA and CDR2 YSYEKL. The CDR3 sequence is CASSRLALSYNEQFF. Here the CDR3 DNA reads TGCGCCAGCAGCCGACTAGCGCTCTCCTACAATGAGCAGTTCTTC.

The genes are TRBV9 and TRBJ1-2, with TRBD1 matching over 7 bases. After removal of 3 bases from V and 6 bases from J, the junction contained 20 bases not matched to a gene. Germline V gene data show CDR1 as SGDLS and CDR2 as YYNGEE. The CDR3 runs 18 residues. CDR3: CASSGASSATGRNHGYTF. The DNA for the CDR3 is TGTGCCAGCAGCGGGGCTAGCAGCGCGACAGGGAGGAACCATGGCTACACCTTC.

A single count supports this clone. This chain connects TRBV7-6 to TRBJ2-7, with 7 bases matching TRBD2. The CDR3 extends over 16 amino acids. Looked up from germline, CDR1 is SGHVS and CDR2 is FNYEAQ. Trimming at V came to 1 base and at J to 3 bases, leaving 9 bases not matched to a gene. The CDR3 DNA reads TGTGCCAGCAGCTTAGGGCTGAATCGGGGGGACTACGAGCAGTACTTC. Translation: CASSLGLNRGDYEQYF.

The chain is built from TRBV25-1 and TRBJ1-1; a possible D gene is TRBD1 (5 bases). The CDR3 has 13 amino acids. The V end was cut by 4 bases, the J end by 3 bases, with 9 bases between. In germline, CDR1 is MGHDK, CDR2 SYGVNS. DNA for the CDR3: TGTGCCAGCAGTGGGCCGGGGGACACTGAAGCTTTCTTT. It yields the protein CASSGPGDTEAFF. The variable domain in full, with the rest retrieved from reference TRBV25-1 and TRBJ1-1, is EADIYQTPRYLVIGTGKKITLECSQTMGHDKMYWYQQDPGMELHLIHYSYGVNSTEKGDLSSESTVSRIRTEHFPLTLESARPSHTSQYLCASSGPGDTEAFFGQGTRLTVV.

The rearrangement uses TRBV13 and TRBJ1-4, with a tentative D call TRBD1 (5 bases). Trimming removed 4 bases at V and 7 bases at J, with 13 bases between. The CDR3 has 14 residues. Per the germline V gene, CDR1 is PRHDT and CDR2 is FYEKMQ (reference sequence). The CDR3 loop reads CASSSMGPGEKLFF. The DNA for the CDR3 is TGTGCCAGCAGCTCAATGGGGCCAGGTGAAAAACTGTTTTTT.

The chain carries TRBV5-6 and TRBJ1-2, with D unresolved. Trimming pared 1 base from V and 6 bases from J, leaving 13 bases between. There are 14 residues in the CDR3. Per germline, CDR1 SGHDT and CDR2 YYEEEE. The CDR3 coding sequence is TGTGCCAGCAGCTTGAGGTCAGGATTCGATGGCTACACCTTC. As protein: CASSLRSGFDGYTF.

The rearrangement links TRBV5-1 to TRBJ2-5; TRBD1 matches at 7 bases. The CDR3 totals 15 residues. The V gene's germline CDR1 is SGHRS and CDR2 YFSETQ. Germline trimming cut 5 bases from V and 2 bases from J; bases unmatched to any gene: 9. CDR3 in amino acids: CASSLMSGGQETQYF. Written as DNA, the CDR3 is TGCGCCAGCAGTTTAATGTCAGGGGGACAAGAGACCCAGTACTTC.

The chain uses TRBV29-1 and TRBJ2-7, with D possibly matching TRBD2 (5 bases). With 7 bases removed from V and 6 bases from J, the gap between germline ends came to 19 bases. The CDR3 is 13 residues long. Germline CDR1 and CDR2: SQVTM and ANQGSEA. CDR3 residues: CSARSGGPGEQYF. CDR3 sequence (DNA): TGCAGCGCTAGGTCCGGAGGACCGGGCGAGCAGTACTTC.

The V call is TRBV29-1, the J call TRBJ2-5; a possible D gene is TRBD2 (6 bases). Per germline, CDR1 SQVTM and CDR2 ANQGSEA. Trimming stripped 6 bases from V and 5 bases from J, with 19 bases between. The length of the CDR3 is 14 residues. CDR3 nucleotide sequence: TGCAGCGTCGAGGAGGGGTTTTTGGGTGAGACCCAGTACTTC. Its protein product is CSVEEGFLGETQYF.

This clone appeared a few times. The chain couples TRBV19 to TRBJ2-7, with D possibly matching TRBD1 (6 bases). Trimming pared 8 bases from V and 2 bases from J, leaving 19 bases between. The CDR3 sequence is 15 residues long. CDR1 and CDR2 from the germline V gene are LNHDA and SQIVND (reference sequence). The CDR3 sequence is CASASGAWPTYEQYF. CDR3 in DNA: TGTGCCAGTGCCTCAGGGGCTTGGCCTACCTACGAGCAGTACTTC.

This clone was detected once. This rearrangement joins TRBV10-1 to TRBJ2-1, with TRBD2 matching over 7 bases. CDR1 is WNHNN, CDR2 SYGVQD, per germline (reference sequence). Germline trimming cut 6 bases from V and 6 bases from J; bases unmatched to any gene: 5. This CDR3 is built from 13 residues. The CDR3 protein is CASSLAGFNEQFF. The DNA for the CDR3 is TGCGCCAGCAGCTTAGCGGGTTTCAATGAGCAGTTCTTC.

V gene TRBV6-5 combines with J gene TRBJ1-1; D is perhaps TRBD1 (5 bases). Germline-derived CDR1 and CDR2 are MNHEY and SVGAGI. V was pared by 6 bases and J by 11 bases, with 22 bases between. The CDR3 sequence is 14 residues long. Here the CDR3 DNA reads TGTGCCAGCAGCACCAGACGGGGGATTAAGGGCGCTTTCTTT. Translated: CASSTRRGIKGAFF.

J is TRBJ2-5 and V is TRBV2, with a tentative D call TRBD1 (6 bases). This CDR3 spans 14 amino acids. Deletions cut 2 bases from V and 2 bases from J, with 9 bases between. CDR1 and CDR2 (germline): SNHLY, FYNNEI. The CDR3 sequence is CASSESRGQETQYF. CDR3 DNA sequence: TGTGCCAGCAGTGAAAGTAGGGGGCAAGAGACCCAGTACTTC.

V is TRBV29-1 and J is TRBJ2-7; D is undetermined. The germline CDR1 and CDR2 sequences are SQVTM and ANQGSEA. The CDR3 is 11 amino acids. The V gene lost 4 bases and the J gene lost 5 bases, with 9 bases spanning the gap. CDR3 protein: CSVAGNDEQYF. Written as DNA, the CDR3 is TGCAGCGTTGCAGGAAACGACGAGCAGTACTTC.

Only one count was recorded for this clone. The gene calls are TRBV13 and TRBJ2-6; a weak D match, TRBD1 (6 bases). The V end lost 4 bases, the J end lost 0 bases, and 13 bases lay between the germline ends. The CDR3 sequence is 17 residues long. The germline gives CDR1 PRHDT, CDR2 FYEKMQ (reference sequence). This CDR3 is CASSSRQARSGANVLTF. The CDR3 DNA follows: TGTGCCAGCAGCTCGAGACAGGCGCGCTCTGGGGCCAACGTCCTGACTTTC.

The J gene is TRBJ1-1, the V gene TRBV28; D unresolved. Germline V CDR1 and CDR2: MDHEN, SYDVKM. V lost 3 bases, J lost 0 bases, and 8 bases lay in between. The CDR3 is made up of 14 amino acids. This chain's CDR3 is CASSFWQMNTEAFF. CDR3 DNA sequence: TGTGCCAGCAGTTTTTGGCAGATGAACACTGAAGCTTTCTTT.

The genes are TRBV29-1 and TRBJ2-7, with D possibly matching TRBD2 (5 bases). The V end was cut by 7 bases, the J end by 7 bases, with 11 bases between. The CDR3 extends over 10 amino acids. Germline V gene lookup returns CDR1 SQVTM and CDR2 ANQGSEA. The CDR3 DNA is TGCAGCGCCGGAGGTAGGGAGCAGTACTTC. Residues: CSAGGREQYF.

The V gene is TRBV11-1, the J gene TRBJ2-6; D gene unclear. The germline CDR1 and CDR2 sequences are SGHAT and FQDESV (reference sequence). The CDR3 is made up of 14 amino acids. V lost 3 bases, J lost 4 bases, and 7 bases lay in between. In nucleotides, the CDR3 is TGTGCCAGCAGCTTGTTCAAAGGGGCCAACGTCCTGACTTTC. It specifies CASSLFKGANVLTF.

The CDR3 coding sequence is TGTGCCAGCAGTTTTGGTGTCCCTAGGGAAAAACTGTTTTTT. Translated: CASSFGVPREKLFF. The chain uses TRBV28 and TRBJ1-4; no firm D call. The length of the CDR3 is 14 residues. CDR1 and CDR2 from the germline V gene are MDHEN and SYDVKM. The V end lost 3 bases, the J end lost 8 bases, and 13 bases lay between the germline ends.

This CDR3 reads CASSSGTGDYGYTF. DNA of the CDR3: TGTGCCAGCAGCTCGGGGACAGGGGACTATGGCTACACCTTC. V and J are TRBV11-3 and TRBJ1-2; 10 bases map to TRBD1. V dropped 4 bases and J dropped 3; count of bases not matched to a gene: 2. The germline V gene has CDR1 SGHNT and CDR2 YENEEA. The CDR3 is made up of 14 amino acids.

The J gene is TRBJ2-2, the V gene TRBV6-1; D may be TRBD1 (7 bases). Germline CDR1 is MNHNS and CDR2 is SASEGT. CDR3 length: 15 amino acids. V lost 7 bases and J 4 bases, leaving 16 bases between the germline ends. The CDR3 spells CASTQGGSLTGELFF. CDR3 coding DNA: TGTGCCAGCACCCAGGGGGGATCCCTCACCGGGGAGCTGTTTTTT.

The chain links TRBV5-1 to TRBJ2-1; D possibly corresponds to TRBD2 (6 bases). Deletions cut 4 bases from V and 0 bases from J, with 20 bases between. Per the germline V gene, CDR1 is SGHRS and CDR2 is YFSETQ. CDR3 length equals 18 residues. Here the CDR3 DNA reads TGCGCCAGCAGCCCTAGACTAGTTAAGGACCACTCCTACAATGAGCAGTTCTTC. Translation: CASSPRLVKDHSYNEQFF.

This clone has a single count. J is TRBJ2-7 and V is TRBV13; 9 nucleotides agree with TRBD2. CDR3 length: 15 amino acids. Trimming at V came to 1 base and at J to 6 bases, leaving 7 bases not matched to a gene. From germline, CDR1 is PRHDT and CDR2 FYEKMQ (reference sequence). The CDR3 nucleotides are TGTGCCAGCAGCTTAGCGGGACTAGCCCCAGGCGAGCAGTACTTC. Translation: CASSLAGLAPGEQYF. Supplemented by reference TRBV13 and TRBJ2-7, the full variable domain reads AAGVIQSPRHLIKEKRETATLKCYPIPRHDTVYWYQQGPGQDPQFLISFYEKMQSDKGSIPDRFSAQQFSDYHSELNMSSLELGDSALYFCASSLAGLAPGEQYFGPGTRLTVT.

CDR3 bases: TGTGCCTGGAGTGTACAGGTCGGAGACACCATATATTTT. This translates into CAWSVQVGDTIYF. This sequence joins TRBV30 and TRBJ1-3; TRBD1 might be the D (5 bases). There are 13 residues in the CDR3. Trimming took off 0 bases at V and 8 bases at J, with 11 bases between the two ends. Germline V lookup: CDR1 GTSNPN, CDR2 SVGIG (reference sequence).

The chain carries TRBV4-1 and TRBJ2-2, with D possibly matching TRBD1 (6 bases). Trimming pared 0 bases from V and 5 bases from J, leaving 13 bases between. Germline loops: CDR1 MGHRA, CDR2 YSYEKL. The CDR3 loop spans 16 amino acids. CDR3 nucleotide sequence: TGCGCCAGCAGCCAAGATCCACAGGGAGTGACCGGGGAGCTGTTTTTT. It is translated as CASSQDPQGVTGELFF.

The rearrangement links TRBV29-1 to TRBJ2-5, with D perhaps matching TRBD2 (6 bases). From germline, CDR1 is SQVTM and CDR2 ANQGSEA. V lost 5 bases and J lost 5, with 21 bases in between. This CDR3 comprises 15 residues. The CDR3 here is CSVSKAGEPPETQYF. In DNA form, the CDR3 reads TGCAGCGTTTCTAAAGCGGGCGAGCCCCCCGAGACCCAGTACTTC. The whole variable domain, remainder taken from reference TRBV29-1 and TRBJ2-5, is SAVISQKPSRDICQRGTSLTIQCQVDSQVTMMFWYRQQPGQSLTLIATANQGSEATYESGFVIDKFPISRPNLTFSTLTVSNMSPEDSSIYLCSVSKAGEPPETQYFGPGTRLLVL.

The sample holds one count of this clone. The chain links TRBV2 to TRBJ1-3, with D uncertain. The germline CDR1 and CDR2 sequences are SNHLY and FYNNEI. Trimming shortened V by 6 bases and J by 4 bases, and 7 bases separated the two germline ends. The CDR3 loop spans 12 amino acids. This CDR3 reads CASSEQGNTIYF. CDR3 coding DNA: TGTGCCAGCAGCGAACAAGGAAACACCATATATTTT.

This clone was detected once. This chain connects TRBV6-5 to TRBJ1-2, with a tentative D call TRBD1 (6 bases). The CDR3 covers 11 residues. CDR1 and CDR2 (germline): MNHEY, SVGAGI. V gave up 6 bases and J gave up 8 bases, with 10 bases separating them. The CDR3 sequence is CASRVRGGYTF. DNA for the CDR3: TGTGCCAGCAGAGTCAGGGGCGGCTACACCTTC.